The entry below describes one T cell receptor beta chain. Generated by immunoSEQ multiplex PCR, the TCRdb table keeps only in-frame clones and is missing some. In the table there are some 64,000 clones, roughly nine tenths of which are singletons. Per germline, CDR1 LNHDA and CDR2 SQIVND (reference sequence). This CDR3 region has 17 residues. Trimming removed 7 bases from V and 5 bases from J; junction bases left unmatched: 17. This specimen comes from a study of control samples from healthy donors and cancer patients. V usage is TRBV19 and J usage is TRBJ1-2; 9 bases line up with TRBD1. The TCR sequence derives from a woman aged 50 to 60 with colorectal cancer. Specimen: PBMCs. The CDR3 region is CASISSGGTGTRYGYTF. Written as DNA, the CDR3 is TGTGCCAGTATTTCCTCTGGGGGGACAGGGACCCGGTATGGCTACACCTTC.